These 27 T cell receptor beta chains originate from one sample sequenced in a study of cytomegalovirus exposure and HLA in healthy donors. Here immunoSEQ multiplex PCR was the method, and the copy in TCRdb shows in-frame clones only, minus some. In the table there are around 140,000 clones, about 87% of which are singletons. Input material: PBMCs. The receptors originated from a man aged 18 to 29 in good health and CMV-seropositive.

The chain employs TRBV6-6 and TRBJ1-3; possibly TRBD1 for D (6 bases). V lost 5 bases to trimming and J lost 4 bases, with 15 bases between them. Germline lookup yields CDR1 MNHNY and CDR2 SVGAGI (reference sequence). This CDR3 region has 15 residues. This chain's CDR3 is CASSPGSGAGNTIYF. CDR3 coding DNA: TGTGCCAGCAGTCCCGGGTCAGGGGCGGGAAACACCATATATTTT.

The chain's CDR3 is CASSKAGAGANVLTF. CDR3 in DNA: TGTGCCAGCAGCAAAGCAGGGGCTGGGGCCAACGTCCTGACTTTC. The rearrangement joins TRBV21-1 to TRBJ2-6; the table gives TRBD1 as D, unverified against the DNA. TRBV21-1 is deemed a pseudogene. The CDR3 length is 15 residues.

This clone was seen only once. This chain joins TRBV11-2 and TRBJ2-5; D possibly corresponds to TRBD1 (5 bases). CDR1 and CDR2 (germline): SGHAT, FQNNGV. Trimming removed 4 bases from V and 0 bases from J, with 15 bases in between. The length of the CDR3 is 16 residues. The CDR3: CASSYLGRRDQETQYF. The DNA for the CDR3 is TGTGCCAGCAGCTACCTGGGGCGACGAGACCAAGAGACCCAGTACTTC.

This chain links TRBV15 with TRBJ2-7; 8 bases line up with TRBD2. Germline V gene data show CDR1 as LNHNV and CDR2 as YYDKDF (reference sequence). V was clipped by 0 bases and J by 2 bases; unmatched bases: 3. CDR3 size: 15 residues. This CDR3 is CATSRDDSGTYEQYF. CDR3 in DNA: TGTGCCACCAGCAGAGATGATAGCGGGACCTACGAGCAGTACTTC.

The chain is built from TRBV14 and TRBJ2-7; maybe TRBD1 (6 bases). CDR3 length equals 14 residues. Trimming pared 6 bases from V and 7 bases from J, leaving 19 bases between. Germline CDR1 SGHDN, CDR2 FVKESK. In DNA, the CDR3 is TGTGCCAGCAGTCTGGGGGCAGGGATTCAGGAGCAGTACTTC. Its protein product is CASSLGAGIQEQYF. The full variable domain, its missing parts supplied by reference TRBV14 and TRBJ2-7, is EAGVTQFPSHSVIEKGQTVTLRCDPISGHDNLYWYRRVMGKEIKFLLHFVKESKQDESGMPNNRFLAERTGGTYSTLKVQPAELEDSGVYFCASSLGAGIQEQYFGPGTRLTVT.

The J gene is TRBJ1-1, the V gene TRBV7-8, with 7 bases fitting TRBD1. Trimming took 1 base from V and 1 from J; bases not matched to a gene: 9. Germline V CDR1 and CDR2: SGHVS, FQNEAQ. The CDR3 has 17 amino acids. CDR3 coding DNA: TGTGCCAGCAGCTTAGGGGGGACAGACCGGCCGAACACTGAAGCTTTCTTT. It specifies CASSLGGTDRPNTEAFF.

This clone appeared a single time. This chain joins TRBV15 and TRBJ1-3; D remains ambiguous. Deletions cut 5 bases from V and 2 bases from J, with 10 bases between. There are 14 residues in the CDR3. Germline-derived CDR1 and CDR2 are LNHNV and YYDKDF (reference sequence). CDR3 DNA sequence: TGTGCCACCAGCCCCCTGGGCCCTGGAAACACCATATATTTT. This codes for CATSPLGPGNTIYF.

This chain uses TRBV18 with TRBJ2-3, with D possibly matching TRBD1 (7 bases). Trimming took off 2 bases at V and 4 bases at J, with 16 bases between the two ends. This CDR3 has 16 amino acids. Germline V gene sequence: CDR1 KGHSH, CDR2 LQKENI. The CDR3 here is CASSPRGRGVPDTQYF. CDR3 DNA sequence: TGTGCCAGCTCACCAAGGGGCAGGGGGGTCCCAGATACGCAGTATTTT.

The V and J genes are TRBV19 and TRBJ1-1; tentative D call: TRBD1 (6 bases). V dropped 3 bases and J dropped 11 bases, with 13 bases sitting between them. CDR3 length equals 12 residues. CDR1 LNHDA and CDR2 SQIVND come from the germline V gene (reference sequence). CDR3 protein: CASSIWGHRAFF. The DNA for the CDR3 is TGTGCCAGTAGTATTTGGGGACACAGGGCTTTCTTT.

In its sample, this clone was seen many times. The CDR3 region is CASSKAAVQSNQPQHF. In DNA, the CDR3 is TGTGCCAGCAGCAAAGCGGCGGTCCAGAGCAATCAGCCCCAGCATTTT. The rearrangement joins TRBV21-1 to TRBJ1-5. TRBV21-1 is recorded as a pseudogene. The CDR3 extends over 16 amino acids.

The chain couples TRBV19 to TRBJ2-1; D is perhaps TRBD2 (6 bases). The length of the CDR3 is 15 residues. Deletions cut 9 bases from V and 8 bases from J, with 23 bases between. Germline values: CDR1 LNHDA, CDR2 SQIVND (reference sequence). This chain's CDR3 is CASSLRSREWDEQFF. The CDR3, as DNA: TGTGCCAGCTCGCTTCGTTCACGGGAGTGGGATGAGCAGTTCTTC.

This clone was counted between two and nine times. The gene calls are TRBV5-1 and TRBJ1-6, with D maybe TRBD1 (5 bases). This CDR3 is built from 14 residues. The V gene lost 4 bases and the J gene lost 6 bases, with 11 bases spanning the gap. The germline CDR1 and CDR2 sequences are SGHRS and YFSETQ. The CDR3 DNA is TGCGCCAGCAGCCCCGACAGCCTTAATTCACCCCTCCACTTT. The encoded protein is CASSPDSLNSPLHF.

The chain couples TRBV6-1 to TRBJ1-2, with TRBD1 identical over 8 bases. Germline assignment: CDR1 MNHNS and CDR2 SASEGT. The CDR3 is 11 residues long. V dropped 8 bases and J dropped 7; count of bases not matched to a gene: 3. DNA of the CDR3: TGTGCCAGCGGACAGGGTCCTGGCTACACCTTC. Translating it yields CASGQGPGYTF.

This clone showed up just a few times. The chain is built from TRBV5-7 and TRBJ1-6; D is unresolved. TRBV5-7 is placed among ORFs of uncertain function. V dropped 0 bases and J dropped 5 bases, with 12 bases sitting between them. This CDR3 spans 16 amino acids. CDR3 in DNA: TGTGCCAGCAGCTTGGAATGGGCCCTTGATAATTCACCCCTCCACTTT. Its protein is CASSLEWALDNSPLHF.

The chain carries TRBV5-4 and TRBJ1-4, with D uncertain. Germline assignment: CDR1 SGHNT and CDR2 YYREEE (reference sequence). The CDR3 runs 15 residues. V gave up 0 bases and J gave up 4 bases, with 10 bases separating them. The CDR3, as DNA: TGTGCCAGCAGCTTGGCCGAGGGCGGTAATGAAAAACTGTTTTTT. Translation: CASSLAEGGNEKLFF.

The chain recombines TRBV4-1 with TRBJ1-6; TRBD1 aligns across 8 bases. This CDR3 spans 16 amino acids. Unmatched junction bases numbered 7, after V lost 1 base and J lost 8 bases. Looked up from germline, CDR1 is MGHRA and CDR2 is YSYEKL. The CDR3 is CASSQVRTGYDSPLHF. The CDR3 DNA sequence: TGCGCCAGCAGCCAAGTGAGGACAGGGTATGATTCACCCCTCCACTTT.

As DNA, the CDR3 is TGTGCCACCAGCAGAGTTTTTGGGGCGCTGAACACTGAAGCTTTCTTT. The encoded protein is CATSRVFGALNTEAFF. V usage is TRBV15 and J usage is TRBJ1-1; maybe TRBD1 (5 bases). V lost 1 base to trimming and J lost 0 bases, with 12 bases between them. Looked up from germline, CDR1 is LNHNV and CDR2 is YYDKDF (reference sequence). This CDR3 comprises 16 residues. Full variable domain (missing parts from reference TRBV15 and TRBJ1-1): DAMVIQNPRYQVTQFGKPVTLSCSQTLNHNVMYWYQQKSSQAPKLLFHYYDKDFNNEADTPDNFQSRRPNTSFCFLDIRSPGLGDTAMYLCATSRVFGALNTEAFFGQGTRLTVV.

This clone was picked up a small number of times. The V and J genes are TRBV19 and TRBJ1-1; D is unclear. CDR3 size: 13 residues. Germline CDR1 is LNHDA and CDR2 is SQIVND (reference sequence). V lost 7 bases and J 5 bases, leaving 14 bases between the germline ends. CDR3 amino acids: CASTWGEETEAFF. The CDR3 DNA reads as TGTGCCAGTACATGGGGAGAGGAGACTGAAGCTTTCTTT. Full variable domain (rest looked up from reference TRBV19 and TRBJ1-1): DGGITQSPKYLFRKEGQNVTLSCEQNLNHDAMYWYRQDPGQGLRLIYYSQIVNDFQKGDIAEGYSVSREKKESFPLTVTSAQKNPTAFYLCASTWGEETEAFFGQGTRLTVV.

The chain joins TRBV6-1 to TRBJ1-5, with 9 bases aligning to TRBD1. Germline trimming cut 7 bases from V and 3 bases from J; bases unmatched to any gene: 7. The CDR3 sequence is 15 residues long. Germline V gives CDR1 MNHNS, CDR2 SASEGT. The CDR3 spells CASTPGQGFNQPQHF. CDR3 bases: TGTGCCAGCACACCGGGACAGGGATTCAATCAGCCCCAGCATTTT.

This clone was observed a few times. The chain combines TRBV5-1 with TRBJ1-4; the D gene is possibly TRBD1 (6 bases). V gave up 0 bases and J gave up 3 bases, with 9 bases separating them. CDR1 is SGHRS and CDR2 is YFSETQ in the germline V gene. This CDR3 has 15 residues. As DNA, the CDR3 is TGCGCCAGCAGCTTGGTCGGGGGGCCTAATGAAAAACTGTTTTTT. Its protein is CASSLVGGPNEKLFF.

The sample holds a few counts of this clone. The gene calls are TRBV7-9 and TRBJ2-1; 9 bases match TRBD2. The germline V gene has CDR1 SEHNR and CDR2 FQNEAQ (reference sequence). V lost 5 bases, J lost 3 bases, and 11 bases stayed unmatched. The CDR3 is made up of 17 amino acids. CDR3 coding DNA: TGTGCCAGCAGCCCTAGGGGGGCTAGCGGGATCTACAATGAGCAGTTCTTC. Residues: CASSPRGASGIYNEQFF.

The CDR3 bases are TGTGCCAGCACTCGGACAGGCATCGGGGAGCTGTTTTTT. It codes for CASTRTGIGELFF. V usage is TRBV19 and J usage is TRBJ2-2, with 7 nucleotides matching TRBD1. With V trimmed by 9 bases and J by 7 bases, 8 bases remained unmatched. Germline CDR1 and CDR2: LNHDA and SQIVND (reference sequence). This CDR3 contains 13 residues.

V gene TRBV29-1 combines with J gene TRBJ1-1; D is ambiguous. Between the trimmed V and J ends, which lost 4 bases and 1 base, there was a span of 10 bases. The CDR3 consists of 13 residues. Germline V gives CDR1 SQVTM, CDR2 ANQGSEA. In DNA, the CDR3 is TGCAGCGTTGGAAAGGCAGGGAACACTGAAGCTTTCTTT. Its translation is CSVGKAGNTEAFF.

This clone has a single count. This rearrangement joins TRBV5-6 to TRBJ1-3; maybe TRBD1 (5 bases). Trimming removed 2 bases from V and 2 bases from J, with 8 bases in between. Germline assignment: CDR1 SGHDT and CDR2 YYEEEE. There are 14 residues in the CDR3. CDR3 in amino acids: CASSLGRAGNTIYF. The CDR3 DNA reads as TGTGCCAGCAGCTTAGGCAGGGCTGGAAACACCATATATTTT.

The chain links TRBV19 to TRBJ1-5, with D hard to call. The CDR3 covers 13 residues. V was clipped by 9 bases and J by 3 bases, with 12 bases between them. Germline V gene lookup returns CDR1 LNHDA and CDR2 SQIVND (reference sequence). The CDR3 reads CASSEGNNQPQHF. As DNA, the CDR3 is TGTGCCAGCAGTGAGGGTAACAATCAGCCCCAGCATTTT. Combining the CDR3 with reference TRBV19 and TRBJ1-5 gives the whole variable domain DGGITQSPKYLFRKEGQNVTLSCEQNLNHDAMYWYRQDPGQGLRLIYYSQIVNDFQKGDIAEGYSVSREKKESFPLTVTSAQKNPTAFYLCASSEGNNQPQHFGDGTRLSIL.

The chain employs TRBV11-1 and TRBJ1-1, with D maybe TRBD1 (5 bases). CDR1 is SGHAT and CDR2 is FQDESV in the germline V gene (reference sequence). The germline V and J ends were trimmed by 6 bases and 4 bases, with 6 bases remaining between them. This CDR3 comprises 11 residues. CDR3 amino acids: CASRGVTEAFF. CDR3 DNA sequence: TGTGCCAGCAGAGGGGTCACTGAAGCTTTCTTT.

J is TRBJ1-1 and V is TRBV7-6, with D uncertain. V lost 5 bases and J 0 bases, leaving 16 bases between the germline ends. The germline V gene encodes CDR1 SGHVS and CDR2 FNYEAQ. The CDR3 contains 16 residues. CDR3 sequence (DNA): TGTGCCAGCAGCCCGTCCGCCGGTCGGGTGAACACTGAAGCTTTCTTT. This translates into CASSPSAGRVNTEAFF. The full variable domain, completed using reference TRBV7-6 and TRBJ1-1, is GAGVSQSPRYKVTKRGQDVALRCDPISGHVSLYWYRQALGQGPEFLTYFNYEAQQDKSGLPNDRFSAERPEGSISTLTIQRTEQRDSAMYRCASSPSAGRVNTEAFFGQGTRLTVV.